What follows describes a single TCR beta chain. The data were taken from a study of cytomegalovirus exposure and HLA in healthy donors. From germline, CDR1 is SNHLY and CDR2 FYNNEI. Between the trimmed V and J ends, which lost 4 bases and 2 bases, there was a span of 9 bases. The CDR3 length is 14 residues. The PCR was carried out with 60 Vbeta primers and 13 Jbeta primers. Assay used: immunoSEQ multiplex PCR; TCRdb lists only in-frame clones, some missing. The sample has roughly 110,000 clones; around three quarters are singletons. The source material was PBMCs. V is TRBV2 and J is TRBJ1-3; the D gene is possibly TRBD1 (5 bases). The sequence derives from a male donor in good health and CMV-seronegative. The CDR3 DNA reads TGTGCCAGCAGTGTAGGGGAAGCTGGAAACACCATATATTTT. This gives the protein CASSVGEAGNTIYF.